Presented here are 14 T cell receptor beta chains from one specimen sequenced in a study of blood T cell repertoires in COVID-19. Libraries were prepared by immunoSEQ multiplex PCR; TCRdb keeps only in-frame clonotypes and omits some of them. The sample has 110,000 or so clones; 88% are singletons. Sample: peripheral blood. The origin of the receptors is a human donor in a cohort sampled during active COVID-19.

The J gene is TRBJ2-5, the V gene TRBV29-1; tentative D call: TRBD2 (6 bases). Germline V gene sequence: CDR1 SQVTM, CDR2 ANQGSEA. This CDR3 is built from 14 residues. V dropped 7 bases and J dropped 2 bases, with 17 bases sitting between them. CDR3 sequence reads: CSAYTGGGQETQYF. The CDR3 bases are TGCAGCGCTTATACAGGAGGAGGGCAAGAGACCCAGTACTTC.

The gene calls are TRBV19 and TRBJ1-2, with unresolved D. CDR1 and CDR2 (germline): LNHDA, SQIVND (reference sequence). The CDR3 contains 16 residues. V was cut by 0 bases and J by 2 bases, with 13 bases left in between. The CDR3 spells CASSIEARGLNYGYTF. The CDR3 nucleotides read TGTGCCAGTAGTATAGAAGCGCGAGGGTTAAACTATGGCTACACCTTC. The variable domain in full, with the rest retrieved from reference TRBV19 and TRBJ1-2, is DGGITQSPKYLFRKEGQNVTLSCEQNLNHDAMYWYRQDPGQGLRLIYYSQIVNDFQKGDIAEGYSVSREKKESFPLTVTSAQKNPTAFYLCASSIEARGLNYGYTFGSGTRLTVV.

This chain uses TRBV7-6 with TRBJ2-3, with 8 bases identical to TRBD1. The germline gives CDR1 SGHVS, CDR2 FNYEAQ. Trimming took 2 bases from V and 2 from J; bases not matched to a gene: 3. The CDR3 is made up of 15 amino acids. This CDR3 is CASSLQGAYTDTQYF. The CDR3 DNA follows: TGTGCCAGCAGCTTACAGGGGGCATACACAGATACGCAGTATTTT. Combining the CDR3 with reference TRBV7-6 and TRBJ2-3 gives the whole variable domain GAGVSQSPRYKVTKRGQDVALRCDPISGHVSLYWYRQALGQGPEFLTYFNYEAQQDKSGLPNDRFSAERPEGSISTLTIQRTEQRDSAMYRCASSLQGAYTDTQYFGPGTRLTVL.

V and J are TRBV5-1 and TRBJ1-1; 8 bases fit TRBD1. Germline V gene data show CDR1 as SGHRS and CDR2 as YFSETQ. V trimming: 4 bases; J trimming: 0 bases; junction bases outside the gene matches: 8. The CDR3 consists of 16 residues. The CDR3 loop is CASSPGTGIMNTEAFF. CDR3 DNA: TGCGCCAGCAGCCCAGGGACAGGTATAATGAACACTGAAGCTTTCTTT.

This clone was detected once. The genes are TRBV5-4 and TRBJ2-5; a possible D gene is TRBD1 (6 bases). The germline V and J ends were trimmed by 7 bases and 5 bases, with 12 bases remaining between them. Germline CDR1 and CDR2: SGHNT and YYREEE (reference sequence). CDR3 length equals 12 residues. For the CDR3, the DNA is TGTGCCAGCGGCAGGGGCCGGGAGACCCAGTACTTC. It is translated as CASGRGRETQYF.

V and J are TRBV6-6 and TRBJ2-1; the match to TRBD2 covers 7 bases. There are 16 residues in the CDR3. In germline, CDR1 is MNHNY, CDR2 SVGAGI (reference sequence). Germline trimming cut 5 bases from V and 4 bases from J; bases unmatched to any gene: 11. The CDR3 sequence: CASSRAPAGGYNEQFF. CDR3 coding DNA: TGTGCCAGCAGTCGTGCCCCCGCCGGGGGGTACAATGAGCAGTTCTTC.

The chain has TRBV3-1 (or the pseudogene TRBV3-2) and TRBJ2-7; a weak D match, TRBD1 (5 bases). This CDR3 contains 14 residues. The V and J ends lost 1 base and 4 bases respectively, with 11 bases between them. Germline V gene lookup returns CDR1 LGHDT and CDR2 YNNKEL (reference sequence). The CDR3 protein is CASSQGSRAYEQYF. CDR3 sequence (DNA): TGTGCCAGCAGCCAAGGCTCCAGGGCATACGAGCAGTACTTC.

This clone was seen just once. The chain recombines TRBV5-5 with TRBJ2-1; 11 bases line up with TRBD2. V shed 4 bases and J 2 bases; nucleotides not matched to a gene: 2. Germline CDR1 reads SGHKS; CDR2 reads YYEKEE (reference sequence). CDR3 length equals 15 residues. CDR3 in DNA: TGTGCCAGCAGCGCGACTAGCGGGGCCTACAATGAGCAGTTCTTC. Its translation: CASSATSGAYNEQFF. The complete variable domain, with remaining parts taken from reference TRBV5-5 and TRBJ2-1, reads DAGVTQSPTHLIKTRGQQVTLRCSPISGHKSVSWYQQVLGQGPQFIFQYYEKEERGRGNFPDRFSARQFPNYSSELNVNALLLGDSALYLCASSATSGAYNEQFFGPGTRLTVL.

There are a few counts of this clone. The chain links TRBV2 to TRBJ1-6; D uncertain. Trimming removed 3 bases at V and 7 bases at J, with 4 bases between. The CDR3 has 12 amino acids. The germline V gene encodes CDR1 SNHLY and CDR2 FYNNEI. CDR3 loop: CASSDPNSPLHF. CDR3 coding DNA: TGTGCCAGCAGTGATCCGAATTCACCCCTCCACTTT.

This clone was picked up a small number of times. CDR3 protein: CASSLASGGVSYTF. As DNA, the CDR3 is TGTGCCAGCAGCTTAGCGTCAGGGGGTGTGAGCTACACCTTC. This chain uses TRBV7-2 with TRBJ1-2, with 7 bases fitting TRBD1. This CDR3 comprises 14 residues. V lost 0 bases, J lost 9 bases, and 7 bases stayed unmatched. Per the germline V gene, CDR1 is SGHTA and CDR2 is FQGNSA.

V and J are TRBV5-1 and TRBJ1-1; TRBD1 might be the D (6 bases). CDR1 and CDR2 from the germline V gene are SGHRS and YFSETQ. V was trimmed by 7 bases and J by 3 bases, leaving 16 bases between them. This CDR3 has 14 residues. CDR3 amino acids: CASALTGLDTEAFF. The CDR3 DNA reads as TGCGCCAGCGCCCTCACAGGGTTGGACACTGAAGCTTTCTTT.

This chain links TRBV9 with TRBJ1-1; tentative D call: TRBD1 (5 bases). Germline CDR1 SGDLS, CDR2 YYNGEE. This CDR3 is 15 amino acids long. Trimming pared 3 bases from V and 2 bases from J, leaving 14 bases between. CDR3 residues: CASSESGGGNTEAFF. In DNA form, the CDR3 reads TGTGCCAGCAGCGAATCGGGGGGAGGAAACACTGAAGCTTTCTTT.

V and J are TRBV19 and TRBJ2-1; 8 bases are shared with TRBD2. The germline gives CDR1 LNHDA, CDR2 SQIVND (reference sequence). V lost 7 bases, J lost 0 bases, and 5 bases stayed unmatched. This CDR3 has 15 residues. CDR3 in amino acids: CASTLAGPSYNEQFF. DNA of the CDR3: TGTGCCAGTACGTTAGCGGGACCCTCCTACAATGAGCAGTTCTTC.

This chain connects TRBV19 to TRBJ1-5; maybe TRBD1 (6 bases). Trimming shortened V by 2 bases and J by 7 bases, and 12 bases separated the two germline ends. Per germline, CDR1 LNHDA and CDR2 SQIVND (reference sequence). The CDR3 is 14 residues long. The CDR3 nucleotides are TGTGCCAGTAGTATAAAGGACAGTGGACAGCCCCAGCATTTT. Translation gives CASSIKDSGQPQHF.